The 5 T cell receptor beta chains listed next were all sequenced from one sample in a study of cytomegalovirus exposure and HLA in healthy donors. This table comes from immunoSEQ multiplex PCR, and its TCRdb copy is limited to in-frame clones, with some not included. Here the sample spans about 73,000 clones, 70% to 90% being singletons. The sequenced material came from PBMCs. Receptor source: a woman in her late teens or twenties in good health and CMV-seropositive.

V gene TRBV14 combines with J gene TRBJ2-5; 7 bases fit TRBD1. V gave up 0 bases and J gave up 1 base; unmatched junction bases: 2. Per germline, CDR1 SGHDN and CDR2 FVKESK. The CDR3 is 15 residues long. CDR3 DNA sequence: TGTGCCAGCAGCCAAGACGACAGGGTCCAAGAGACCCAGTACTTC. Protein: CASSQDDRVQETQYF.

The V call is TRBV4-3, the J call TRBJ2-1, with D possibly matching TRBD1 (6 bases). Germline values: CDR1 LGHNA, CDR2 YSLEER. This CDR3 spans 15 amino acids. The germline V and J ends were trimmed by 1 base and 4 bases, with 11 bases remaining between them. This chain's CDR3 is CASSQGTDPYNEQFF. The CDR3, as DNA: TGCGCCAGCAGCCAAGGGACAGATCCTTACAATGAGCAGTTCTTC.

The chain links TRBV4-3 to TRBJ2-2, with D possibly being TRBD2 (6 bases). CDR1 LGHNA and CDR2 YSLEER come from the germline V gene. The ends were cut back, 1 base at V and 5 bases at J, with 11 bases in the middle. The CDR3 length is 15 residues. This CDR3 reads CASSQGGTETGELFF. CDR3 DNA: TGCGCCAGCAGCCAAGGGGGGACTGAGACCGGGGAGCTGTTTTTT.

The V call is TRBV4-3, the J call TRBJ2-2, with TRBD1 identical over 9 bases. Unmatched junction bases numbered 5, after V lost 0 bases and J lost 6 bases. The length of the CDR3 is 16 residues. The germline CDR1 and CDR2 sequences are LGHNA and YSLEER. The CDR3: CASSQDRGQGSGELFF. The DNA for the CDR3 is TGCGCCAGCAGCCAAGATCGGGGACAGGGATCCGGGGAGCTGTTTTTT.

This clone has a handful of counts. The chain is built from TRBV4-2 and TRBJ1-3, with 8 bases aligning to TRBD1. The CDR3 sequence is 15 residues long. The V segment lost 5 bases and the J segment 2 bases; nucleotides outside the gene matches: 5. Germline V gene lookup returns CDR1 LGHNA and CDR2 YNFKEQ. The DNA of the CDR3 is TGTGCCAGCAGCACCGGACAGGGAACTGGAAACACCATATATTTT. It codes for CASSTGQGTGNTIYF.